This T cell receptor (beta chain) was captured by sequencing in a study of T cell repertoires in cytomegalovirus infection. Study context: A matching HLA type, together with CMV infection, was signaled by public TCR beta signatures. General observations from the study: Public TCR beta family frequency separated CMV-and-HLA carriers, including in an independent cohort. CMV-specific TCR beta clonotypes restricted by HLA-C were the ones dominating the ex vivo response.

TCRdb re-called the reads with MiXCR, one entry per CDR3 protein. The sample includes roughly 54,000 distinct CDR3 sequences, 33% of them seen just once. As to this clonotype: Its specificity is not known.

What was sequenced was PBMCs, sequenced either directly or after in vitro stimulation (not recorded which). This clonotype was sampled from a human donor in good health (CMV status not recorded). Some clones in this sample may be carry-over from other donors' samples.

The CDR3 here is CSARDGLTGVTDTQYF. DNA for the CDR3: TGCAGTGCTAGAGACGGTTTGACAGGGGTCACAGATACGCAGTATTTT. The chain couples TRBV20-1 to TRBJ2-3, with 8 bases identical to TRBD1. Germline V lookup: CDR1 DFQATT, CDR2 SNEGSKA (reference sequence). CDR3 length equals 16 residues. With 0 bases clipped from V and 2 bases from J, the junction kept 7 bases outside the gene matches.